This record covers a single TCR beta chain. Germline V lookup: CDR1 SGHRS, CDR2 YFSETQ. CDR3 length: 16 residues. V lost 0 bases and J lost 2; bases outside the gene matches: 7. This sample was taken from a study of shared clonotypes between healthy human individuals. Splitting of each subset's genomic DNA was done evenly across several immunoSEQ plates. Replicate PCRs from sorted subsets contained roughly 200 ng DNA, which is some 29,000 T cell genomes. Assay used: immunoSEQ multiplex PCR; TCRdb lists only in-frame clones, some missing. The data show some 1.4 million clones, roughly 97% seen once. Donors included only healthy HIV-negative adults lacking recent acute infections or vaccinations.

Sample: naive CD4+ T cells sorted from blood. Subset reported: CD45RA+ positively selected. The rearrangement links TRBV5-1 to TRBJ2-7; 8 bases align to TRBD2. The TCR comes from a young man in good health. The CDR3 reads CASSLDGGGTPYEQYF. For the CDR3, the DNA is TGCGCCAGCAGCTTGGATGGCGGGGGGACTCCCTACGAGCAGTACTTC.